This T cell receptor (beta chain) is drawn from a study of shared clonotypes between healthy human individuals. Study-level points and caveats: In several donors, about 5% of naive CD4 clonotypes appeared in common. The study drew on few donors, limiting represented genetic and exposure-history diversity.

In the authors' methods: ImmunoSEQ output held junction-only sequences without quality scores, so filtering differed. Only in-frame clones appear in the TCRdb table, and some are missing; sequencing was by immunoSEQ multiplex PCR. D and trimming come from the DNA, and the V and J calls and clone size come from that table. Counted here are roughly 380,000 clones, around 96% occurring once; the ten biggest clones make up about 0.34%. CDR3 length: 14 amino acids. Looked up from germline, CDR1 is SGHVS and CDR2 is FQNEAQ. With V trimmed by 3 bases and J by 6 bases, 5 bases remained unmatched. Of note for this clone: Its antigen remains unknown.

This clonotype was obtained from a man younger than 40 in good health. Sequencing was performed on memory CD8+ T cells sorted from blood. The subset: CD45RO+ cells pooled with CCR7-negative TemRA cells. The chain joins TRBV7-8 to TRBJ1-5, with 7 bases lining up with TRBD1. The CDR3 DNA reads as TGTGCCAGCAGCTTCAGGGGGTTCGGTCAGCCCCAGCATTTT. Translated, it gives CASSFRGFGQPQHF.